A selection of T cell receptor beta chains follows, all from one sample in a study of blood T cell repertoires in COVID-19. Method: immunoSEQ multiplex PCR; TCRdb's copy keeps in-frame clones and lacks some. The sample comprises about 310,000 clones, nearly 90% of which are singletons, and around 0.93% rests with the top ten. What was sequenced was peripheral blood. The receptors here all came from a woman between 40 and 55 years old with COVID-19, enrolled during active disease. Each CDR3 is given with its conserved first and last residue. Each record gives: CDR3 DNA, CDR3 protein, clone size, D gene, V gene, J gene. A D gene is named only where the DNA matches it firmly. Clone size, where shown, is once, few, many, or a class for clones that have expanded.

DNA: TGTGCCAGCAGTCGCCCCGGGACAGGGATCTCTGGGGCCAACGTCCTGACTTTC
CDR3: CASSRPGTGISGANVLTF
size: .
D: TRBD1
V: TRBV28
J: TRBJ2-6

DNA: TGTGCCAGCGGAGCCGGGACAAACACCGGGGAGCTGTTTTTT
CDR3: CASGAGTNTGELFF
size: .
D: .
V: TRBV7-2
J: TRBJ2-2

DNA: TGTGCCAGTAGTTCCCGCCCAAGGGGGGGCTCTGGCTACACCTTC
CDR3: CASSSRPRGGSGYTF
size: .
D: .
V: TRBV19
J: TRBJ1-2

DNA: TGTGCCAGCAGAAGTGACTCGCCCTCCTACAATGAGCAGTTCTTC
CDR3: CASRSDSPSYNEQFF
size: .
D: .
V: TRBV5-4
J: TRBJ2-1

DNA: TGTGCCAGCAGTTTGGACAGGGTGAGGGATGAGCAGTTCTTC
CDR3: CASSLDRVRDEQFF
size: .
D: TRBD1
V: TRBV6-5
J: TRBJ2-1

DNA: TGTGCCACCATCTTAGAATTTGGCACTGAAGCTTTCTTT
CDR3: CATILEFGTEAFF
size: .
D: .
V: TRBV2
J: TRBJ1-1

DNA: TGTGCCAGCAGACCGGGACAGGGGAGCTCTGGGGCCAACGTCCTGACTTTC
CDR3: CASRPGQGSSGANVLTF
size: .
D: TRBD1
V: TRBV5-4
J: TRBJ2-6

DNA: TGTGCCAGCAGTTTCCGGGACAGGGGGCTGGATGAGCAGTTCTTC
CDR3: CASSFRDRGLDEQFF
size: .
D: TRBD1
V: TRBV6-6
J: TRBJ2-1

DNA: TGTGCCAGCAGCGTAGATCTAGCGGGGGGGCACGAGCAGTACTTC
CDR3: CASSVDLAGGHEQYF
size: .
D: TRBD2
V: TRBV9
J: TRBJ2-7

DNA: TGTGCCTGGAGTGCAACAGGTGGATCAAGACCCCTCCACTTT
CDR3: CAWSATGGSRPLHF
size: many
D: .
V: TRBV30
J: TRBJ1-6

DNA: TGTGCCAGCTCATCTCCGGGACAGGGGGCCGGGGAGCTGTTTTTT
CDR3: CASSSPGQGAGELFF
size: .
D: TRBD1
V: TRBV18
J: TRBJ2-2

DNA: TGTGCCAGCAGCCCCCGGACAGGGGCTGACTATGGCTACACCTTC
CDR3: CASSPRTGADYGYTF
size: .
D: TRBD1
V: TRBV5-4
J: TRBJ1-2

DNA: TGTGCCAGCAGCAAAGGCCGGGGAGAAAACACCATATATTTT
CDR3: CASSKGRGENTIYF
size: .
D: .
V: TRBV21-1
J: TRBJ1-3

DNA: TGTGCCAGCAGTTACTCGAGAAGGGACAGGGCCAACGAGCAGTACTTC
CDR3: CASSYSRRDRANEQYF
size: .
D: TRBD1
V: TRBV6-5
J: TRBJ2-7

DNA: TGTGCCAGCAGCCAAGTCGGCCGCGGACACGCCTTC
CDR3: CASSQVGRGHAF
size: .
D: .
V: TRBV3-1/TRBV3-2
J: TRBJ1-2

DNA: TGTGCCAGCAGCGAACAGGGTTCAAGAGAAAAACTGTTTTTT
CDR3: CASSEQGSREKLFF
size: .
D: .
V: TRBV6-4
J: TRBJ1-4

DNA: TGTGCCAGCAATCGACTAGCGGGGGGCCTGAGCTCCTACAATGAGCAGTTCTTC
CDR3: CASNRLAGGLSSYNEQFF
size: .
D: TRBD2
V: TRBV2
J: TRBJ2-1

DNA: TGTGCCAGCAGCTCGTCCAGGGTGGTAATCGTTCTTTACAATGAGCAGTTCTTC
CDR3: CASSSSRVVIVLYNEQFF
size: .
D: .
V: TRBV5-6
J: TRBJ2-1

DNA: TGCGCCAGCAGCCAGGTCGGCGGCACCGGGGAGCTGTTTTTT
CDR3: CASSQVGGTGELFF
size: .
D: .
V: TRBV4-3
J: TRBJ2-2

DNA: TGTGCCAGCAGCCCAGGACTAGCGAGAGCCTCCTACAATGAGCAGTTCTTC
CDR3: CASSPGLARASYNEQFF
size: .
D: TRBD2
V: TRBV7-2
J: TRBJ2-1

DNA: TGTGCCAGCAGCTTATCTGGGACAGGGACTCAAGCTTTCTTT
CDR3: CASSLSGTGTQAFF
size: .
D: TRBD1
V: TRBV11-3
J: TRBJ1-1

DNA: TGTGCTAGTGGTTCCGGACAGGGCCCCTATGGCTACACCTTC
CDR3: CASGSGQGPYGYTF
size: .
D: TRBD1
V: TRBV12-5
J: TRBJ1-2

DNA: TGCGCCAGCAGCCATCCCGCCCAGGCCAAAAACATTCAGTACTTC
CDR3: CASSHPAQAKNIQYF
size: .
D: .
V: TRBV4-1
J: TRBJ2-4

DNA: TGTGCCAGCAGTGACTCCACGAACACCGGGGAGCTGTTTTTT
CDR3: CASSDSTNTGELFF
size: .
D: .
V: TRBV6-4
J: TRBJ2-2

DNA: TGTGCCACCAGTGTTCCGGGGGACAATGAGCAGTTCTTC
CDR3: CATSVPGDNEQFF
size: .
D: .
V: TRBV24-1
J: TRBJ2-1

DNA: TGCAGCGTTGAAGAACTGAGAACAGGAGCGGCTTTCTTT
CDR3: CSVEELRTGAAFF
size: .
D: .
V: TRBV29-1
J: TRBJ1-1

DNA: TGTGCCAGCAGTACAGGCTCCTCTGGGGCCAACGTCCTGACTTTC
CDR3: CASSTGSSGANVLTF
size: .
D: .
V: TRBV27
J: TRBJ2-6

DNA: TGTGCTAGTGGTCCTCAGCGGGAGCCCTACAATGAGCAGTTCTTC
CDR3: CASGPQREPYNEQFF
size: .
D: TRBD2
V: TRBV12-5
J: TRBJ2-1

DNA: TGTGCCAGCACAGGGGTTCAAGAGACCCAGTACTTC
CDR3: CASTGVQETQYF
size: .
D: .
V: TRBV7-2
J: TRBJ2-5

DNA: TGCGCCAGCAGCCAAGATACGGGGTCTGGGGCCAACGTCCTGACTTTC
CDR3: CASSQDTGSGANVLTF
size: few
D: .
V: TRBV4-3
J: TRBJ2-6

DNA: TGTGCCAGCAGCTTCAGGGGGGAAAAACTGTTTTTT
CDR3: CASSFRGEKLFF
size: .
D: TRBD1
V: TRBV7-2
J: TRBJ1-4

DNA: TGTGCCAGCAGCCCCCCCGGGACAGGGGACTATGGCTACACCTTC
CDR3: CASSPPGTGDYGYTF
size: .
D: TRBD1
V: TRBV11-2
J: TRBJ1-2

DNA: TGTGCCAGCAGCTCGACAGGGGGTCAAGAGACCCAGTACTTC
CDR3: CASSSTGGQETQYF
size: .
D: TRBD1
V: TRBV11-2
J: TRBJ2-5

DNA: TGTGCCAGCAGCTCAAAGGGGGCAGCTAATGAAAAACTGTTTTTT
CDR3: CASSSKGAANEKLFF
size: .
D: TRBD1
V: TRBV25-1
J: TRBJ1-4

DNA: TGTGCCAGCAGCTTGAGGACAGGTCCTAACTATGGCTACACCTTC
CDR3: CASSLRTGPNYGYTF
size: .
D: TRBD1
V: TRBV5-6
J: TRBJ1-2

DNA: TGCGCCAGCAGCCAAGAGGGACTAGCGGGATACGATGAGCAGTTCTTC
CDR3: CASSQEGLAGYDEQFF
size: .
D: TRBD2
V: TRBV4-1
J: TRBJ2-1

DNA: TGTGCCAGCAGTTTTGGGGACAGGAGAGCCTACGAGCAGTACTTC
CDR3: CASSFGDRRAYEQYF
size: .
D: TRBD1
V: TRBV11-1
J: TRBJ2-7

DNA: TGTGCCAGCAGCTTCCTTCCCGGGGAGCTGTTTTTT
CDR3: CASSFLPGELFF
size: .
D: .
V: TRBV7-3
J: TRBJ2-2

DNA: TGTGCCAGCAGCTTAGGCCCCACAGAGGGCAGCTATGGCTACACCTTC
CDR3: CASSLGPTEGSYGYTF
size: .
D: .
V: TRBV7-2
J: TRBJ1-2

DNA: TGTGCCTGGAGTGTACCGGGAGTATCTGGGGCCAACGTCCTGACTTTC
CDR3: CAWSVPGVSGANVLTF
size: .
D: .
V: TRBV30
J: TRBJ2-6

DNA: TGTGCCAGCAGTGAAGCGGGGAGAGTTACTGAAGCTTTCTTT
CDR3: CASSEAGRVTEAFF
size: .
D: .
V: TRBV2
J: TRBJ1-1

DNA: TGTGCCAGCAGCTTGGCGTCAGGGGAGAATGAAAAACTGTTTTTT
CDR3: CASSLASGENEKLFF
size: .
D: .
V: TRBV5-6
J: TRBJ1-4

DNA: TGTGCCAGCACCCTTACTATGATCTCTGAAGCTTTCTTT
CDR3: CASTLTMISEAFF
size: .
D: .
V: TRBV14
J: TRBJ1-1

DNA: TGTGCCAGCATTCGAGTAACAGGGGACACTGAAGCTTTCTTT
CDR3: CASIRVTGDTEAFF
size: .
D: TRBD1
V: TRBV6-5
J: TRBJ1-1

DNA: TGTGCCAGCAGTTATTCTAGCGGGAGTTTCGCAGATACGCAGTATTTT
CDR3: CASSYSSGSFADTQYF
size: .
D: TRBD2
V: TRBV6-2/TRBV6-3
J: TRBJ2-3

DNA: TGCGCCAGCAGCTTGGGCGGCCGAGGAAACTATGGCTACACCTTC
CDR3: CASSLGGRGNYGYTF
size: .
D: .
V: TRBV5-1
J: TRBJ1-2

DNA: TGTGCCAGCAGTTTACCCCACAGGAGTTCACCCCTCCACTTT
CDR3: CASSLPHRSSPLHF
size: .
D: .
V: TRBV27
J: TRBJ1-6

DNA: TGTGCCAGCAGTTACCCCGGCGGGGCAGATACGCAGTATTTT
CDR3: CASSYPGGADTQYF
size: once
D: .
V: TRBV6-6
J: TRBJ2-3

DNA: TGTGCCAGCAGTGGAGGACAGGGCCCCTACGAGCAGTACTTC
CDR3: CASSGGQGPYEQYF
size: .
D: TRBD1
V: TRBV6-6
J: TRBJ2-7

DNA: TGTGCCAGTAGGAGACTAGCGGGATCTCCCGACGAGCAGTACTTC
CDR3: CASRRLAGSPDEQYF
size: .
D: TRBD2
V: TRBV19
J: TRBJ2-7

DNA: TGTGCCAGCACCTCCTCGGATAAGGGGGTTTCACCCCTCCACTTT
CDR3: CASTSSDKGVSPLHF
size: once
D: .
V: TRBV6-6
J: TRBJ1-6

DNA: TGTGCCAGCAGTTTAGGGACAGGGGCGGTCACTGAAGCTTTCTTT
CDR3: CASSLGTGAVTEAFF
size: many
D: TRBD1
V: TRBV28
J: TRBJ1-1